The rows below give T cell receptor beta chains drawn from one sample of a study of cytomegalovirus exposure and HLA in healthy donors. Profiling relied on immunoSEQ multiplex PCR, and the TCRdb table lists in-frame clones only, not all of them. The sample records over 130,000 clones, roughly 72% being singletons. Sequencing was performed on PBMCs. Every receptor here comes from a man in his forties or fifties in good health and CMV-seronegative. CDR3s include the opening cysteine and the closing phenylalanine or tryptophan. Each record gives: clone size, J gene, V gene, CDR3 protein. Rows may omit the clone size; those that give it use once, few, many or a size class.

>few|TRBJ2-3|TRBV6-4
CASSGSLDTDTQYF
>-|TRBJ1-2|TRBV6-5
CASRRATGNYGYTF
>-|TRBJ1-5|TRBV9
CASSGGGTGNQPQHF
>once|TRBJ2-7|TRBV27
CASSSPLQQYF
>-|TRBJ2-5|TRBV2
CASSARDRKEETQYF
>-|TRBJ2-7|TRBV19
CASSPNIAGASYEQYF
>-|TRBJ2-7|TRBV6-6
CASSHSTTGYEQYF
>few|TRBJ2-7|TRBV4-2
CASSSRGAADEQYF
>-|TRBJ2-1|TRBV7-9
CSSSLALGLLNNEQFF
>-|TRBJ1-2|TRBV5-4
CASSLDLWTAFSYGYTF
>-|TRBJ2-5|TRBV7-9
CASSAWTSGSKETQYF
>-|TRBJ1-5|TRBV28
CASSSTGGAGQPQHF
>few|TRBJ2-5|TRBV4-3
CASSSQGGEPEETQYF
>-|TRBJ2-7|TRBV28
CASSLLSGSSYEQYF
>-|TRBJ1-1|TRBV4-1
CASSRQDPSNTEAFF
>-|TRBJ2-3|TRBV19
CASSSGSTDTQYF
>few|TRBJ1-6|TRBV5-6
CASRTGISYNSPLHF
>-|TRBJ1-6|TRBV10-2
CASSTGTGGIGPLHF
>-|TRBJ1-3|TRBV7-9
CASSLVTGGLTGNTIYF
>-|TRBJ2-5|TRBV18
CASSRETGVYETQYF
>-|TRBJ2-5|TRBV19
CASSMSGETQYF
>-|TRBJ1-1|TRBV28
CASSPGYTEAFF
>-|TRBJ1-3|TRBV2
CASSPQGDGNTIYF
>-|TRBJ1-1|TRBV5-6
CASSPDGEVRAFF
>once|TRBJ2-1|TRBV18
CASSPRAGPGQFF
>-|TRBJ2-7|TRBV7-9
CASSLGRGGRSSYEQYF
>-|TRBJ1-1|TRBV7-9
CASSSQTEAFF
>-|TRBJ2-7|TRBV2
CASSTSSLRLYEQYF
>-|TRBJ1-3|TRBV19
CASTNVRGFGNTIYF
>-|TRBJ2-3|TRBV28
CASSLRTSYTDTQYF
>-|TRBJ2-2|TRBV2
CASRRAGGSNTGELFF
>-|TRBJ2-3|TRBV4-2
CASSQDSTAVTDTQYF
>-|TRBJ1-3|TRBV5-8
CASSLPGTGNTIYF
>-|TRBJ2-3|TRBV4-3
CASSQNLADGTDTQYF
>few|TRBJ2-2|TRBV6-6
CASSTGDHTGELFF
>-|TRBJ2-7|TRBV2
CASSASVFAEQYF
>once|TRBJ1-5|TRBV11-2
CASSQGHNQPQHF
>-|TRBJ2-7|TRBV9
CASSVGQGRLYEQYF
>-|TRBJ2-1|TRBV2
CASSEPGLAAYNEQFF
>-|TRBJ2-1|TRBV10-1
CASSPSGSGYNEQFF
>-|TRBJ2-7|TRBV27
CASSLKPTSGSSIPYEQYF